This T cell receptor beta chain was recorded in a study of cytomegalovirus exposure and HLA in healthy donors. Amplification used 60 Vbeta primers and 13 Jbeta primers. Assay used: immunoSEQ multiplex PCR; TCRdb lists only in-frame clones, some missing. The sample has roughly 150,000 clones, roughly 84% seen once. The CDR3 runs 14 residues. Trimming took 3 bases from V and 0 from J, leaving 9 bases between them. Germline CDR1 and CDR2: SEHNR and FQNEAQ (reference sequence). This chain connects TRBV7-9 to TRBJ2-7; D unclear. Source material: PBMCs. The clonotype was recovered from a woman between 18 and 29 years old in good health and CMV-seronegative. The CDR3 region has the DNA TGTGCCAGCAGCTTCGGTGGCGGCTCCTACGAGCAGTACTTC. Its protein product is CASSFGGGSYEQYF.